These T cell receptor beta chains were read from a single sample in a study of OX40 agonist ivuxolimab in advanced cancers. TCRdb's table, derived via immunoSEQ multiplex PCR, lists solely in-frame clones and lacks some. The data hold about 41,000 clones, with about 80% observed a single time. Sequenced material: CD4+ or CD8+ T cells sorted from blood, taken in a trial of the OX40 agonist ivuxolimab. The origin of the receptors is an adult with an advanced solid tumor such as melanoma, head and neck, liver or kidney cancer. The CDR3 runs from the conserved cysteine through the conserved F or W. The order of the fields is V gene, clone size, J gene, D gene, CDR3 DNA, CDR3 protein. A D gene is named only where the DNA matches it firmly. Clone size is shown for a subset of rows, as once, few, many or a class of expanded clone.

v_call: TRBV7-9
clone_size: -
j_call: TRBJ1-3
d_call: -
cdr3_nt: TGTGCCAGCAGCCGGACGGGCTCTGGAAACACCATATATTTT
cdr3_aa: CASSRTGSGNTIYF

v_call: TRBV28
clone_size: -
j_call: TRBJ1-1
d_call: -
cdr3_nt: TGTGCCAGCAGGCCTGGAGGGGCAACGAACACTGAAGCTTTCTTT
cdr3_aa: CASRPGGATNTEAFF

v_call: TRBV10-3
clone_size: -
j_call: TRBJ2-2
d_call: TRBD2
cdr3_nt: TGTGCCATCAGTGCCCAAGGAAGCGGGAGAGCCGGGGAGCTGTTTTTT
cdr3_aa: CAISAQGSGRAGELFF

v_call: TRBV19
clone_size: once
j_call: TRBJ1-3
d_call: -
cdr3_nt: TGTGCCGCAAAGGGGCAGGGGTCTTTTGGAAACACCATATATTTT
cdr3_aa: CAAKGQGSFGNTIYF

v_call: TRBV5-1
clone_size: -
j_call: TRBJ2-1
d_call: TRBD2
cdr3_nt: TGCGCCAGCAGCTTCAACAGCGGGAGGACCTACAATGAGCAGTTCTTC
cdr3_aa: CASSFNSGRTYNEQFF

v_call: TRBV20-1
clone_size: -
j_call: TRBJ2-5
d_call: -
cdr3_nt: TGCAGTGCGCACAGACAAGAGACCCAGTACTTC
cdr3_aa: CSAHRQETQYF

v_call: TRBV7-9
clone_size: once
j_call: TRBJ1-2
d_call: -
cdr3_nt: TGTGCCAGCAGCTCCGAGTCTCGCGGCTACACCTTC
cdr3_aa: CASSSESRGYTF

v_call: TRBV6-5
clone_size: -
j_call: TRBJ1-4
d_call: -
cdr3_nt: TGTGCCAGCAGTTCGCTGGGGAGCAGAGGTGAAAAACTGTTTTTT
cdr3_aa: CASSSLGSRGEKLFF

v_call: TRBV6-5
clone_size: few
j_call: TRBJ2-2
d_call: -
cdr3_nt: TGTGCCAGCACCCAGTTATACGGCGCCGGGGAGCTGTTTTTT
cdr3_aa: CASTQLYGAGELFF

v_call: TRBV5-6
clone_size: -
j_call: TRBJ1-3
d_call: -
cdr3_nt: TGTGCCAGCACGCGACTCCGCTCTGGAAACACCATATATTTT
cdr3_aa: CASTRLRSGNTIYF

v_call: TRBV7-2
clone_size: -
j_call: TRBJ1-5
d_call: -
cdr3_nt: TGTGCCAGCAGCTTATTAGGGGGTTATCAGCCCCAGCATTTT
cdr3_aa: CASSLLGGYQPQHF

v_call: TRBV7-2
clone_size: few
j_call: TRBJ1-6
d_call: -
cdr3_nt: TGTGCCAGCAGCTTAAGGTGGGATTCACCCCTCCACTTT
cdr3_aa: CASSLRWDSPLHF

v_call: TRBV4-3
clone_size: -
j_call: TRBJ1-1
d_call: -
cdr3_nt: TGCGCCAGTCGGGACACCTCCCGAACTGAAGCTTTCTTT
cdr3_aa: CASRDTSRTEAFF

v_call: TRBV7-2
clone_size: -
j_call: TRBJ1-2
d_call: -
cdr3_nt: TGTGCCAGCAGCATTCCGGGCTATGGCTACACCTTC
cdr3_aa: CASSIPGYGYTF

v_call: TRBV21-1
clone_size: -
j_call: TRBJ2-7
d_call: -
cdr3_nt: TGTGCCAGCAGCAAACAGGGTACCACGAACGAGCAGTACTTC
cdr3_aa: CASSKQGTTNEQYF

v_call: TRBV10-3
clone_size: medium-sized
j_call: TRBJ1-1
d_call: TRBD1
cdr3_nt: TGTGCCACCCAGGACAGGGAAGCTTTCTTT
cdr3_aa: CATQDREAFF

v_call: TRBV11-1
clone_size: few
j_call: TRBJ1-2
d_call: -
cdr3_nt: TGTGCCAGCAGCCTACGAACAGGGCTGCGGGGCTACACCTTC
cdr3_aa: CASSLRTGLRGYTF

v_call: TRBV5-1
clone_size: once
j_call: TRBJ1-1
d_call: -
cdr3_nt: TGCGCCAGCAGCTTGCCGGGGCGCACTGAAGCTTTCTTT
cdr3_aa: CASSLPGRTEAFF

v_call: TRBV4-2
clone_size: -
j_call: TRBJ2-3
d_call: TRBD2
cdr3_nt: TGTGCCAGCAGCCAAGATCGGGACTACCTCACAGATACGCAGTATTTT
cdr3_aa: CASSQDRDYLTDTQYF

v_call: TRBV7-2
clone_size: -
j_call: TRBJ1-2
d_call: TRBD1
cdr3_nt: TGTGCCAGCAGCTTATCTTGGACAGGGAACTATGGCTACACCTTC
cdr3_aa: CASSLSWTGNYGYTF

v_call: TRBV7-9
clone_size: -
j_call: TRBJ2-5
d_call: TRBD1
cdr3_nt: TGTGCCAGCAGCTTAGACGTAGGGGGCGATACCCAAGAGACCCAGTACTTC
cdr3_aa: CASSLDVGGDTQETQYF

v_call: TRBV4-3
clone_size: -
j_call: TRBJ1-5
d_call: -
cdr3_nt: TGCGCCAGCAGCCAAGGAAGTCGCAGGGAAAATCAGCCCCAGCATTTT
cdr3_aa: CASSQGSRRENQPQHF

v_call: TRBV6-4
clone_size: -
j_call: TRBJ1-6
d_call: TRBD1
cdr3_nt: TGTGCCAGCATTACCGGGACAGGGCCCTGGAGGGGTTCACCCCTCCACTTT
cdr3_aa: CASITGTGPWRGSPLHF

v_call: TRBV18
clone_size: -
j_call: TRBJ1-2
d_call: -
cdr3_nt: TGTGCCAGCTCACCAGGGGATGACTATGGCTACACCTTC
cdr3_aa: CASSPGDDYGYTF

v_call: TRBV11-2
clone_size: -
j_call: TRBJ2-6
d_call: -
cdr3_nt: TGTGCCAGCAGCTTAGGCGGGGCCAACGTCCTGACTTTC
cdr3_aa: CASSLGGANVLTF

v_call: TRBV6-5
clone_size: -
j_call: TRBJ2-7
d_call: TRBD1
cdr3_nt: TGTGCCAGCAGTTACTTCCCCCGACAGGGTAGCGAGCAGTACTTC
cdr3_aa: CASSYFPRQGSEQYF

v_call: TRBV29-1
clone_size: -
j_call: TRBJ2-4
d_call: -
cdr3_nt: TGCAGCGTCGCAGAACACATTCAGTACTTC
cdr3_aa: CSVAEHIQYF

v_call: TRBV11-2
clone_size: -
j_call: TRBJ2-3
d_call: -
cdr3_nt: TGTGCCAGCAGCTTAGATTCTATCCGCACAGATACGCAGTATTTT
cdr3_aa: CASSLDSIRTDTQYF

v_call: TRBV28
clone_size: -
j_call: TRBJ1-5
d_call: -
cdr3_nt: TGTGCCAGCCAAAGGGAGTTTCGTCAGCCCCAGCATTTT
cdr3_aa: CASQREFRQPQHF

v_call: TRBV6-5
clone_size: -
j_call: TRBJ2-5
d_call: TRBD2
cdr3_nt: TGTGCCAGCAGTTTATCGGGGGGTCGTGAGACCCAGTACTTC
cdr3_aa: CASSLSGGRETQYF

v_call: TRBV25-1
clone_size: -
j_call: TRBJ1-3
d_call: -
cdr3_nt: TGTGCCAGCAGCCCGGGCGTAAACTCTGGAAACACCATATATTTT
cdr3_aa: CASSPGVNSGNTIYF

v_call: TRBV28
clone_size: -
j_call: TRBJ2-2
d_call: -
cdr3_nt: TGTGCCAGCAGCGAGGGGTCCAACACCGGGGAGCTGTTTTTT
cdr3_aa: CASSEGSNTGELFF

v_call: TRBV6-5
clone_size: -
j_call: TRBJ1-1
d_call: -
cdr3_nt: TGTGCCAGCAATCAACGCGGGGTTGGTAAGGCTGAAGCTTTCTTT
cdr3_aa: CASNQRGVGKAEAFF

v_call: TRBV11-3
clone_size: -
j_call: TRBJ1-5
d_call: TRBD1
cdr3_nt: TGTGCCAGCAGCTGGGACAGGGCAGGGGGACAGCCCCAGCATTTT
cdr3_aa: CASSWDRAGGQPQHF

v_call: TRBV7-9
clone_size: few
j_call: TRBJ1-1
d_call: -
cdr3_nt: TGTGCCAGCAGCAAGGGCGGGGAGCGGACTGAAGCTTTCTTT
cdr3_aa: CASSKGGERTEAFF

v_call: TRBV11-1
clone_size: -
j_call: TRBJ2-7
d_call: TRBD2
cdr3_nt: TGTGCCAGCAGTCCCGGGGGACTAACCTACGAGCAGTACTTC
cdr3_aa: CASSPGGLTYEQYF

v_call: TRBV7-8
clone_size: -
j_call: TRBJ2-1
d_call: -
cdr3_nt: TGTGCCAGCAGCCCCGGACTGGGAAGGAATGAGCAGTTCTTC
cdr3_aa: CASSPGLGRNEQFF

v_call: TRBV5-4
clone_size: -
j_call: TRBJ2-3
d_call: -
cdr3_nt: TGTGCCAGCAGCAACCCCGCAGGGTCTGATACGCAGTATTTT
cdr3_aa: CASSNPAGSDTQYF

v_call: TRBV9
clone_size: few
j_call: TRBJ2-1
d_call: TRBD2
cdr3_nt: TGTGCCAGCAGCGGCGGAGCGGGAGGGCCGTACAATGAGCAGTTCTTC
cdr3_aa: CASSGGAGGPYNEQFF

v_call: TRBV4-1
clone_size: -
j_call: TRBJ2-2
d_call: TRBD1
cdr3_nt: TGCGCCAGCAGCCAAGGGGACAGGGGGCGAATCGGGGAGCTGTTTTTT
cdr3_aa: CASSQGDRGRIGELFF

v_call: TRBV4-3
clone_size: -
j_call: TRBJ1-2
d_call: -
cdr3_nt: TGCGCCAGCAGCCGCGCTACAGGGAAAGCTAACTATGGCTACACCTTC
cdr3_aa: CASSRATGKANYGYTF

v_call: TRBV10-3
clone_size: -
j_call: TRBJ2-1
d_call: TRBD2
cdr3_nt: TGTGCCATCAGCCCTCAGGAGGGACTAGCTGAGAGCTCCTACAATGAGCAGTTCTTC
cdr3_aa: CAISPQEGLAESSYNEQFF

v_call: TRBV30
clone_size: -
j_call: TRBJ1-3
d_call: -
cdr3_nt: TGTGCCTGGAGCGCGGGATCTGGAAACACCATATATTTT
cdr3_aa: CAWSAGSGNTIYF

v_call: TRBV6-5
clone_size: -
j_call: TRBJ1-2
d_call: -
cdr3_nt: TGTGCCAGCAGGAGAGAGGGGGACCGGGGGCGTGGCTACACCTTC
cdr3_aa: CASRREGDRGRGYTF

v_call: TRBV6-1
clone_size: -
j_call: TRBJ1-2
d_call: -
cdr3_nt: TGTGCCAGCAGTGACGACAGTGGTGGCTACACCTTC
cdr3_aa: CASSDDSGGYTF

v_call: TRBV7-7
clone_size: -
j_call: TRBJ2-3
d_call: TRBD1
cdr3_nt: TGTGCCAGCAGCTTAGCAGGGGGCGGGGATACGCAGTATTTT
cdr3_aa: CASSLAGGGDTQYF

v_call: TRBV27
clone_size: -
j_call: TRBJ1-2
d_call: TRBD1
cdr3_nt: TGTGCCAGCAGTCAATCATCGTATTTGACAGGGACTCATGGCTACACCTTC
cdr3_aa: CASSQSSYLTGTHGYTF

v_call: TRBV11-3
clone_size: -
j_call: TRBJ2-7
d_call: TRBD2
cdr3_nt: TGTGCCAGCAGCCCTCGGACTAGCGGGAGATTTAGAGGCGACGAGCAGTACTTC
cdr3_aa: CASSPRTSGRFRGDEQYF